The rows below give T cell receptor beta chains drawn from one sample of a study of T cell responses to AZD1222 COVID-19 vaccine. Clones were read by immunoSEQ multiplex PCR, and TCRdb kept only the in-frame ones, dropping some. The repertoire holds about 150,000 clones, with 85% to 95% as singletons. The source material was peripheral blood, sampled 28 days after the second AZD1222 dose. Source of these receptors: an adult who received the AZD1222 COVID-19 vaccine. The CDR3 runs from the conserved cysteine through the conserved F or W. A D gene is named only where the DNA matches it firmly. Clone size is given for some rows only: seen once, a few or many times, or a class if the clone is expanded.

V: TRBV5-6; D: TRBD1; J: TRBJ1-2; size: -; CDR3: CATSGGSRNYGYTF; DNA: TGTGCCACCTCAGGGGGGTCTAGAAACTATGGCTACACCTTC
V: TRBV11-1; D: -; J: TRBJ2-7; size: -; CDR3: CASRASSRSYEQYF; DNA: TGTGCCAGCAGGGCTTCTAGTCGGTCCTACGAGCAGTACTTC
V: TRBV18; D: TRBD1; J: TRBJ2-3; size: -; CDR3: CASSPRTGYSTDTQYF; DNA: TGTGCCAGCTCACCTAGGACAGGGTACAGCACAGATACGCAGTATTTT
V: TRBV2; D: TRBD1; J: TRBJ1-5; size: -; CDR3: CASTTGGYSNQPQHF; DNA: TGTGCCAGCACTACAGGGGGTTATAGCAATCAGCCCCAGCATTTT
V: TRBV3-1/TRBV3-2; D: -; J: TRBJ1-1; size: few; CDR3: CASSQDGRGTEAFF; DNA: TGTGCCAGCAGCCAAGATGGTAGGGGCACTGAAGCTTTCTTT
V: TRBV19; D: -; J: TRBJ1-3; size: -; CDR3: CASSILAGNSGNTIYF; DNA: TGTGCCAGTAGTATTTTAGCCGGAAACTCTGGAAACACCATATATTTT
V: TRBV4-1; D: TRBD2; J: TRBJ2-4; size: once; CDR3: CASSQTSGRALAKNIQYF; DNA: TGCGCCAGCAGCCAGACTAGCGGGAGGGCCCTAGCCAAAAACATTCAGTACTTC
V: TRBV7-9; D: -; J: TRBJ1-3; size: -; CDR3: CASSLGAVQVSGNTIYF; DNA: TGTGCCAGCAGCTTGGGGGCGGTACAAGTCTCTGGAAACACCATATATTTT
V: TRBV6-6; D: -; J: TRBJ2-2; size: once; CDR3: CASTLDRPNTGELFF; DNA: TGTGCCAGCACCCTTGACAGACCCAACACCGGGGAGCTGTTTTTT
V: TRBV13; D: -; J: TRBJ1-2; size: -; CDR3: CASSIRTRQGGYTF; DNA: TGTGCCAGCAGCATTCGGACTCGACAAGGTGGCTACACCTTC
V: TRBV21-1; D: -; J: TRBJ2-1; size: -; CDR3: CASSTRESGEQFF; DNA: TGTGCCAGCAGCACGCGGGAGTCCGGTGAGCAGTTCTTC
V: TRBV7-9; D: -; J: TRBJ2-1; size: -; CDR3: CASSPEPIERSRNEQFF; DNA: TGTGCCAGCAGCCCAGAACCCATTGAGCGGTCCAGGAATGAGCAGTTCTTC
V: TRBV2; D: TRBD2; J: TRBJ2-7; size: -; CDR3: CASLGLAGGPTYEQYF; DNA: TGTGCCAGCCTGGGACTAGCGGGAGGTCCTACTTACGAGCAGTACTTC
V: TRBV7-9; D: -; J: TRBJ2-7; size: -; CDR3: CASSYMVRGGEQYF; DNA: TGTGCCAGCAGCTACATGGTCAGAGGCGGCGAGCAGTACTTC
V: TRBV18; D: -; J: TRBJ1-4; size: -; CDR3: CASSPVGEKLFF; DNA: TGTGCCAGCTCACCAGTTGGAGAAAAACTGTTTTTT
V: TRBV28; D: TRBD2; J: TRBJ2-1; size: -; CDR3: CASCGLAVRNEQFF; DNA: TGTGCCAGCTGTGGACTAGCGGTGAGAAATGAGCAGTTCTTC
V: TRBV7-6; D: TRBD2; J: TRBJ2-1; size: -; CDR3: CASRRAAGGPYNEQFF; DNA: TGTGCCAGCAGACGGGCGGCGGGGGGACCCTACAATGAGCAGTTCTTC
V: TRBV13; D: -; J: TRBJ1-3; size: -; CDR3: CASSFGRYSGNTIYF; DNA: TGTGCCAGCAGCTTTGGGCGATACTCTGGAAACACCATATATTTT
V: TRBV6-1; D: -; J: TRBJ2-7; size: -; CDR3: CASSEGFTTLLREQYF; DNA: TGTGCCAGCAGTGAAGGTTTCACTACCTTATTGCGGGAGCAGTACTTC
V: TRBV11-2; D: -; J: TRBJ2-7; size: -; CDR3: CASSLVPGDYEQYF; DNA: TGTGCCAGCAGCTTAGTCCCAGGGGACTACGAGCAGTACTTC